This T cell receptor beta chain was retrieved from a study of human T cells and chemical hapten exposure. On the study more broadly: DPC at 0.01% went onto the upper back in patch tests, read at 6 days.

Time point noted: pre-sensitization, week 0. As for treatment: therapeutic diphenylcyclopropenone sensitization with weekly scalp DPC. Germline assignment: CDR1 SNHLY and CDR2 FYNNEI. The trim removed 6 bases at V and 2 bases at J, leaving 1 base unmatched. The length of the CDR3 is 13 residues. TCRdb fed the RACE reads into MiXCR, producing one record per CDR3 protein. The sample consists of about 51,000 distinct CDR3 sequences, around a tenth of them appearing once. Here the sequenced sample was whole blood, taken in connection with sensitization to the hapten diphenylcyclopropenone (DPC). V and J are TRBV2 and TRBJ1-2; TRBD1 matches at 9 bases. The receptor was isolated from a woman aged 40 to 50 with alopecia areata. Some clones in this sample may be carry-over from other donors' samples. In nucleotides, the CDR3 is TGTGCCAGCAGACAGGGGGCAAACTATGGCTACACCTTC. Translation gives CASRQGANYGYTF.